The clone carrying this T cell receptor beta chain was counted a few times. This entry belongs to a study of beta chain features in type 1 diabetes. The CDR3 runs 16 residues. V was trimmed by 2 bases and J by 5 bases, leaving 16 bases between them. In germline, CDR1 is LGHNT, CDR2 FRNRAP. The study reverse transcribed the entire isolated RNA, so it sequenced expressed TCRB transcripts. Repertoires were generated with immunoSEQ multiplex PCR, while TCRdb's copy carries only in-frame clones and drops some. This sample carries a few hundred thousand clones, about 20% of them seen once, and the ten largest clones take approximately 0.041%.

This receptor was taken from a woman aged 18-29 years in good health. V and J are TRBV12-5 and TRBJ2-1; D may be TRBD1 (6 bases). Sequencing was performed on naive CD4+ T cells from blood. The CDR3 protein is CASGLTRTGQHNEQFF. The CDR3 bases are TGTGCTAGTGGTTTGACTCGTACAGGGCAACACAATGAGCAGTTCTTC.